Included here is one TCR beta chain sequence, with context. The data were taken from a study of blood T cell repertoires in COVID-19. V trimming: 4 bases; J trimming: 6 bases; junction bases outside the gene matches: 13. This CDR3 has 17 residues. The germline CDR1 and CDR2 sequences are MGHRA and YSYEKL. The repertoire was sequenced with immunoSEQ multiplex PCR; TCRdb's copy has only in-frame clones and lacks some. The table includes approximately 260,000 clones, approximately 90% detected once. The sequenced material came from PBMCs or T cells enriched from blood (not recorded which). The TCR was taken from a woman in her thirties with acute COVID-19. V usage is TRBV4-1 and J usage is TRBJ2-3; 10 bases line up with TRBD2. This CDR3 is CASSPGSQRGGRDTQYF. The DNA of the CDR3 is TGCGCCAGCAGCCCAGGCTCCCAGCGGGGGGGCCGTGATACGCAGTATTTT.